Below are 24 T cell receptor beta chains sequenced from a single sample in a study of shared clonotypes between healthy human individuals (dated by TCRdb to about 2020). Libraries were constructed by the immunoSEQ multiplex PCR assay. Imported from immuneACCESS, the table was reduced by TCRdb to in-frame sequences with V and J called. These copies leave out some clones; in studies compared against another copy, an unresolved V gene accounts for under half, and the cause of the remainder is not known. The sample contains some 2,500,000 clones, just under 95% of them found a single time. The ten top clones hold around 0.35% of the sample. The source material was naive CD4+ T cells from PBMCs. The sample's cell subset or site label, in plain terms: CD45RA+ positively selected. These receptor sequences come from a man younger than 35 in good health. Some clones in this sample may be carry-over from other donors' samples.

In its sample, this clone was seen a few times. The chain joins TRBV5-4 to TRBJ1-2; the D gene is possibly TRBD1 (6 bases). The CDR3 contains 15 residues. CDR1 SGHNT and CDR2 YYREEE come from the germline V gene (reference sequence). The germline V and J ends were trimmed by 4 bases and 6 bases, with 19 bases remaining between them. CDR3 sequence: CASSPNRDRSHGYTF. CDR3 nucleotide sequence: TGTGCCAGCAGCCCTAATCGAGACAGGTCCCATGGCTACACCTTC.

The CDR3 DNA reads as TGTGCCAGTCTCAATCGGGCTAGCGGGAGGTGGGATACGCAGTATTTT. Protein sequence: CASLNRASGRWDTQYF. V is TRBV2 and J is TRBJ2-3, with 11 bases aligning to TRBD2. CDR3 length equals 16 residues. Germline assignment: CDR1 SNHLY and CDR2 FYNNEI. V dropped 9 bases and J dropped 6; count of bases not matched to a gene: 14.

The rearrangement uses TRBV7-8 and TRBJ2-7; a possible D gene is TRBD2 (5 bases). The CDR3 consists of 14 residues. CDR1 is SGHVS and CDR2 is FQNEAQ in the germline V gene. Trimming cost V 5 bases and J 3 bases, with 14 bases left between them. The CDR3 is CASSASGKGYEQYF. CDR3 nucleotide sequence: TGTGCCAGCAGCGCCTCGGGGAAGGGCTACGAGCAGTACTTC.

The chain has TRBV7-2 and TRBJ1-1, with D hard to call. Germline assignment: CDR1 SGHTA and CDR2 FQGNSA. The CDR3 consists of 15 residues. With 2 bases removed from V and 0 bases from J, the gap between germline ends came to 10 bases. The CDR3 here is CASSLTAGLNTEAFF. The CDR3 DNA follows: TGTGCCAGCAGCTTAACGGCAGGCCTGAACACTGAAGCTTTCTTT. Full variable domain (remainder filled in from reference TRBV7-2 and TRBJ1-1): GAGVSQSPSNKVTEKGKDVELRCDPISGHTALYWYRQSLGQGLEFLIYFQGNSAPDKSGLPSDRFSAERTGGSVSTLTIQRTQQEDSAVYLCASSLTAGLNTEAFFGQGTRLTVV.

This chain joins TRBV19 and TRBJ1-1; D not resolved. The CDR3 spans 15 residues. Germline CDR1 and CDR2: LNHDA and SQIVND (reference sequence). Between the trimmed V and J ends, which lost 2 bases and 1 base, there was a span of 11 bases. DNA of the CDR3: TGTGCCAGTAGTATAAGGAGGGTGGCGAACACTGAAGCTTTCTTT. Protein product: CASSIRRVANTEAFF.

This chain links TRBV27 with TRBJ1-5, with 9 bases identical to TRBD1. CDR1 and CDR2 from the germline V gene are MNHEY and SMNVEV (reference sequence). The CDR3 contains 17 residues. With V trimmed by 4 bases and J by 3 bases, 10 bases remained unmatched. DNA of the CDR3: TGTGCCAGCAGTTCTTATTCGGGACAGGGAATCAATCAGCCCCAGCATTTT. This gives the protein CASSSYSGQGINQPQHF.

The V gene is TRBV5-5, the J gene TRBJ1-4, with D perhaps TRBD1 (5 bases). Per germline, CDR1 SGHKS and CDR2 YYEKEE (reference sequence). The germline V and J ends were trimmed by 0 bases and 8 bases, with 11 bases remaining between them. The CDR3 runs to 14 residues. CDR3 sequence reads: CASSLAGLGEKLFF. Written as DNA, the CDR3 is TGTGCCAGCAGCTTGGCAGGGTTGGGGGAAAAACTGTTTTTT. Together with reference TRBV5-5 and TRBJ1-4, the CDR3 gives the full variable domain: DAGVTQSPTHLIKTRGQQVTLRCSPISGHKSVSWYQQVLGQGPQFIFQYYEKEERGRGNFPDRFSARQFPNYSSELNVNALLLGDSALYLCASSLAGLGEKLFFGSGTQLSVL.

The chain is built from TRBV5-1 and TRBJ2-1; TRBD2 might be the D (5 bases). V lost 6 bases to trimming and J lost 4 bases, with 23 bases between them. CDR1 and CDR2 (germline): SGHRS, YFSETQ. The CDR3 contains 17 residues. The CDR3 loop is CASNQNPGGLVYNEQFF. CDR3 in DNA: TGCGCCAGCAATCAGAATCCAGGCGGGCTAGTATACAATGAGCAGTTCTTC. Full variable domain (rest looked up from reference TRBV5-1 and TRBJ2-1): KAGVTQTPRYLIKTRGQQVTLSCSPISGHRSVSWYQQTPGQGLQFLFEYFSETQRNKGNFPGRFSGRQFSNSRSEMNVSTLELGDSALYLCASNQNPGGLVYNEQFFGPGTRLTVL.

The V and J genes are TRBV4-1 and TRBJ2-1; 14 bases are shared with TRBD2. V lost 4 bases to trimming and J lost 8 bases; unmatched junction nucleotides: 10. This CDR3 contains 17 residues. CDR1 and CDR2 from the germline V gene are MGHRA and YSYEKL. DNA for the CDR3: TGCGCCAGCAGCCGAGCGGGACTAGCGGGGGTCTATGATGAGCAGTTCTTC. It codes for CASSRAGLAGVYDEQFF.

The genes are TRBV6-6 and TRBJ1-1, with 9 bases aligning to TRBD1. The V segment lost 7 bases and the J segment 6 bases; nucleotides outside the gene matches: 6. Germline V gene sequence: CDR1 MNHNY, CDR2 SVGAGI (reference sequence). The CDR3 has 13 residues. CDR3 loop: CASTKGQGAEAFF. CDR3 DNA sequence: TGTGCCAGCACTAAGGGACAGGGAGCTGAAGCTTTCTTT.

The rearrangement joins TRBV18 to TRBJ1-3, with a possible D match to TRBD1 (5 bases). The CDR3 totals 15 residues. Between the trimmed V and J ends, which lost 3 bases and 0 bases, there was a span of 9 bases. The germline V gene encodes CDR1 KGHSH and CDR2 LQKENI. The CDR3 spells CASSPSGFSGNTIYF. The CDR3 DNA reads as TGTGCCAGCTCACCTTCAGGGTTCTCTGGAAACACCATATATTTT.

This clone was detected a few times. The chain combines TRBV19 with TRBJ2-5; 8 bases map to TRBD1. In germline, CDR1 is LNHDA, CDR2 SQIVND (reference sequence). This CDR3 comprises 15 residues. The trim removed 4 bases at V and 4 bases at J, leaving 8 bases unmatched. This CDR3 reads CASSTDRVVGETQYF. CDR3 bases: TGTGCCAGTAGTACGGACAGGGTCGTCGGAGAGACCCAGTACTTC.

As regards this clone: This same CDR3 is encoded by further DNA sequences in the sample. The chain combines TRBV6-5 with TRBJ2-7, with 7 bases lining up with TRBD2. V gave up 6 bases and J gave up 2 bases; unmatched junction bases: 4. The CDR3 sequence is 13 residues long. The germline gives CDR1 MNHEY, CDR2 SVGAGI. The CDR3 DNA follows: TGTGCCAGCAGACGCGGGAGAACCTACGAGCAGTACTTC. This gives the protein CASRRGRTYEQYF.

The chain is built from TRBV14 and TRBJ1-3; TRBD1 agrees at 7 bases. The CDR3 has 16 amino acids. Germline V gene data show CDR1 as SGHDN and CDR2 as FVKESK. Trimming removed 0 bases from V and 2 bases from J; junction bases left unmatched: 4. CDR3 protein: CASSQDKTGTGNTIYF. The CDR3, as DNA: TGTGCCAGCAGCCAAGATAAGACAGGGACTGGAAACACCATATATTTT.

The chain is built from TRBV29-1 and TRBJ1-6; D not certain. Germline CDR1 is SQVTM and CDR2 is ANQGSEA. This CDR3 is 13 amino acids long. V gave up 4 bases and J gave up 2 bases, with 6 bases separating them. CDR3 DNA sequence: TGCAGCGTTGGGGAGACCTATAATTCACCCCTCCACTTT. Amino acid sequence: CSVGETYNSPLHF.

V is TRBV27 and J is TRBJ2-2, with unresolved D. Trimming stripped 6 bases from V and 0 bases from J, with 5 bases between. Looked up from germline, CDR1 is MNHEY and CDR2 is SMNVEV (reference sequence). The CDR3 length is 13 residues. CDR3 bases: TGTGCCAGCAGGGACGCGAACACCGGGGAGCTGTTTTTT. Encoded protein: CASRDANTGELFF.

The chain joins TRBV2 to TRBJ1-2; D is unresolved. Germline V gene sequence: CDR1 SNHLY, CDR2 FYNNEI. V was cut by 5 bases and J by 9 bases, with 7 bases left in between. The CDR3 contains 10 residues. Here the CDR3 DNA reads TGTGCCAGCAGTCTCCGAAGCTACACCTTC. Translated: CASSLRSYTF.

With respect to this clone: At the DNA level, this CDR3 is encoded by other sequences in the same sample as well. The V gene is TRBV7-2, the J gene TRBJ2-3; the D is unclear. Germline V CDR1 and CDR2: SGHTA, FQGNSA. V was pared by 1 base and J by 4 bases, with 3 bases between. The CDR3 length is 12 residues. This CDR3 is CASSLVADTQYF. CDR3 coding DNA: TGTGCCAGCAGCTTAGTGGCAGATACGCAGTATTTT.

The rearrangement joins TRBV5-8 to TRBJ1-5; D gene ambiguous. This CDR3 has 14 residues. Germline CDR1 SGHTS, CDR2 YDEGEE. V lost 0 bases and J 4 bases, leaving 8 bases between the germline ends. CDR3 in DNA: TGTGCCAGCAGCTTGGTGGCAGTTAATCAGCCCCAGCATTTT. It is translated as CASSLVAVNQPQHF.

The chain employs TRBV5-1 and TRBJ2-1; D is uncertain. Looked up from germline, CDR1 is SGHRS and CDR2 is YFSETQ. V was trimmed by 3 bases and J by 5 bases, leaving 21 bases between them. The CDR3 runs 17 residues. The CDR3 DNA is TGCGCCAGCAGCTACCGACCTTCGGGTGGGCGCGACAATGAGCAGTTCTTC. Protein: CASSYRPSGGRDNEQFF.

This clone was seen a handful of times. This chain links TRBV2 with TRBJ1-1, with 9 positions matching TRBD1. The germline CDR1 and CDR2 sequences are SNHLY and FYNNEI. J was trimmed by 0 bases and V by 7 bases; bases with no gene match: 3. The length of the CDR3 is 14 residues. For the CDR3, the DNA is TGTGCCAGCATCCGGGACAGGGTGAACACTGAAGCTTTCTTT. Protein: CASIRDRVNTEAFF. Based on the CDR3 plus reference TRBV2 and TRBJ1-1, the full variable domain is EPEVTQTPSHQVTQMGQEVILRCVPISNHLYFYWYRQILGQKVEFLVSFYNNEISEKSEIFDDQFSVERPDGSNFTLKIRSTKLEDSAMYFCASIRDRVNTEAFFGQGTRLTVV.

The CDR3 is CAFKPSGSSYEQYF. The CDR3 bases are TGTGCCTTTAAACCTAGCGGGAGCTCCTACGAGCAGTACTTC. The chain joins TRBV30 to TRBJ2-7; 10 bases are a match to TRBD2. The germline V gene encodes CDR1 GTSNPN and CDR2 SVGIG (reference sequence). The CDR3 length is 14 residues. Germline trimming cut 7 bases from V and 0 bases from J; bases unmatched to any gene: 6.

The chain uses TRBV7-8 and TRBJ2-7, with D perhaps TRBD1 (6 bases). This CDR3 has 15 residues. V lost 5 bases, J lost 2 bases, and 16 bases lay in between. Germline V CDR1 and CDR2: SGHVS, FQNEAQ. This chain's CDR3 is CASSLSEAGAYEQYF. In DNA, the CDR3 is TGTGCCAGCAGCCTCTCCGAAGCAGGGGCCTACGAGCAGTACTTC.

The rearrangement joins TRBV27 to TRBJ2-1; D uncertain. The CDR3 is 16 amino acids. V was clipped by 6 bases and J by 7 bases, with 22 bases between them. In germline, CDR1 is MNHEY, CDR2 SMNVEV (reference sequence). The CDR3 coding sequence is TGTGCCAGCAGGGCTGCAGGCCAACCCCTTTGGAATGAGCAGTTCTTC. Translation: CASRAAGQPLWNEQFF.